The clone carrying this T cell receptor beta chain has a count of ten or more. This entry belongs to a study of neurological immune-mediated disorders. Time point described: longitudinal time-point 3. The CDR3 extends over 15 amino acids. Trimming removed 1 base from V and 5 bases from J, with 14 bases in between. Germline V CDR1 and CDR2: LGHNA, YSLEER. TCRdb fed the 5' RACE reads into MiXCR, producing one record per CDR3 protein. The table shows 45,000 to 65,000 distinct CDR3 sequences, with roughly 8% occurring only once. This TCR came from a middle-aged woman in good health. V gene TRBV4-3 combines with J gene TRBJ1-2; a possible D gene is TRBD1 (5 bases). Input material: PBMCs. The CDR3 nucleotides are TGCGCCAGCAGCCAAGGGCTTTTCCAGGGTTATGGCTACACCTTC. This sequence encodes CASSQGLFQGYGYTF.